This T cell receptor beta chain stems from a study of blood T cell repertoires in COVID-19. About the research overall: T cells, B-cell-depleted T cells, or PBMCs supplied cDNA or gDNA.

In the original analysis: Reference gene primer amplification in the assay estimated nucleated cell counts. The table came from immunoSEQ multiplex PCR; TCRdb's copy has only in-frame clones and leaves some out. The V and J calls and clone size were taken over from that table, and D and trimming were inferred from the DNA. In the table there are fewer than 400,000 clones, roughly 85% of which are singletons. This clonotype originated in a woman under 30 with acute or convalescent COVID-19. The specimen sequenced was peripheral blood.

CDR3 nucleotides: TGTGCCAGCAGTGATTATGCAGGGGCTGAAGCTTTCTTT. Amino acid sequence: CASSDYAGAEAFF. The rearrangement joins TRBV2 to TRBJ1-1, with TRBD1 as a possible D gene (6 bases). The CDR3 extends over 13 amino acids. Germline CDR1 and CDR2: SNHLY and FYNNEI. V was shortened by 3 bases and J by 6 bases, with 11 bases between the two germline ends.